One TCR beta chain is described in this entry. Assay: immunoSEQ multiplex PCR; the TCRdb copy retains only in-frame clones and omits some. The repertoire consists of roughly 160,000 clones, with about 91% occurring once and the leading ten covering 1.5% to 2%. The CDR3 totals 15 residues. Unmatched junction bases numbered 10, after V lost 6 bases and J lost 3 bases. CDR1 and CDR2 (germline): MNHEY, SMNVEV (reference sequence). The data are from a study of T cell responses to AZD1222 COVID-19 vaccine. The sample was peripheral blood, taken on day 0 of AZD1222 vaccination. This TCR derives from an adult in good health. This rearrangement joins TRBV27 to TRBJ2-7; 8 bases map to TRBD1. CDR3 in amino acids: CASSPLGQGNYEQYF. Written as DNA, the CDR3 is TGTGCCAGCAGCCCACTAGGACAGGGTAACTACGAGCAGTACTTC.